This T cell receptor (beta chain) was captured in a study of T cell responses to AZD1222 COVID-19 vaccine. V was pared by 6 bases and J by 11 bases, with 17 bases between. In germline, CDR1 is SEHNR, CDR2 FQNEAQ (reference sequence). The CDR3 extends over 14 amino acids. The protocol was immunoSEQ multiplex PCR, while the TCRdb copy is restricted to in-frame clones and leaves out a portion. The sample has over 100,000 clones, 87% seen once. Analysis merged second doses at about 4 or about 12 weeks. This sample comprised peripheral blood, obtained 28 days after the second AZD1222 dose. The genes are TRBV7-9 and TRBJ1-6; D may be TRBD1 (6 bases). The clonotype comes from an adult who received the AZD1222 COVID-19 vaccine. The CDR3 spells CASRPTGTTPPLHF. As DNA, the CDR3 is TGTGCCAGCAGGCCAACCGGGACAACGCCACCCCTCCACTTT.